Listed below are T cell receptor beta chains from one sample, sequenced in a study of shared clonotypes between healthy human individuals. Only in-frame clones appear in the TCRdb table, and some are missing; sequencing was by immunoSEQ multiplex PCR. The sample yields 2 million to 3 million clones, approximately 94% seen once. The sample comprised naive CD4+ T cells from PBMCs. These receptors all stem from a man aged 18 to 29 in good health. Some clones in this sample may be carry-over from other donors' samples. CDR3s include the opening cysteine and the closing phenylalanine or tryptophan. The D gene is left open where the match is weak. Size tells how often a clone was seen (once, few, many) or the class of an expanded clone, and some rows leave it out.

.	TRBD1	TRBV9	TRBJ2-1	TGTGCCAGCAGCCCCGGGACAGCTTCCTACAATGAGCAGTTCTTC	CASSPGTASYNEQFF
.	.	TRBV4-3	TRBJ2-7	TGCGCCAGCAGCCCAATGGGGACGGCCGCGGTGAAGCAGTACTTC	CASSPMGTAAVKQYF
few	TRBD1	TRBV30	TRBJ1-1	TGTGCCTCAACGGGACAGGGAGACCAGAACACTGAAGCTTTCTTT	CASTGQGDQNTEAFF
.	TRBD2	TRBV11-3	TRBJ2-7	TGTGCCAGCAGCCCCTCTAGCGGGAGCATCTACGAGCAGTACTTC	CASSPSSGSIYEQYF
.	TRBD2	TRBV6-1	TRBJ2-3	TGTGCCAGCAGTGAAAGAAGCAGGGGGCGCTTGGGACTAGCGGGACCCCAGGGGTATTTT	CASSERSRGRLGLAGPQGYF
.	.	TRBV29-1	TRBJ2-7	TGCAGCGCCTCGCCCGACTCCTACGAGCAGTACTTC	CSASPDSYEQYF
.	TRBD1	TRBV7-8	TRBJ1-1	TGTGCCAGCAGCCATGAAGGGACAGGTCTAACCGGCGCTTTCTTT	CASSHEGTGLTGAFF
.	TRBD2	TRBV18	TRBJ2-2	TGTGCCAGCTCACCCCTAGCGGGAGGAACCAACACCGGGGAGCTGTTTTTT	CASSPLAGGTNTGELFF
.	.	TRBV5-8	TRBJ1-2	TGTGCCAGCAGCCTGGGACCGGGCGGCGACTATGGCTACACCTTC	CASSLGPGGDYGYTF
.	.	TRBV5-1	TRBJ1-1	TGCGCCAGCAGCGATCCTCAGGGAGGAAACACTGAAGCTTTCTTT	CASSDPQGGNTEAFF
once	.	TRBV5-1	TRBJ2-2	TGCGCCAGCAGCTTGGACCCGAAAGGGAACACCGGGGAGCTGTTTTTT	CASSLDPKGNTGELFF
.	.	TRBV12-5	TRBJ1-1	TGTGCTAGTGGTCCCGGACCGTCTGAAGCTTTCTTT	CASGPGPSEAFF
.	.	TRBV11-2	TRBJ1-2	TGTGCCAGCAGCTTTAGTGTCGGGAAGGGGGGCTACACCTTC	CASSFSVGKGGYTF
.	TRBD2	TRBV9	TRBJ2-1	TGTGCCAGCAGCGCAGTACTAGCGGGAGGCTACAATGAGCAGTTCTTC	CASSAVLAGGYNEQFF
.	.	TRBV2	TRBJ1-5	TGTGCCAGCGATCTCTGGGGTAATCAGCCCCAGCATTTT	CASDLWGNQPQHF
.	TRBD1	TRBV5-5	TRBJ2-7	TGTGCCAGCAGCTTGGTGGGACAGGGGATCCCCTACGAGCAGTACTTC	CASSLVGQGIPYEQYF
.	.	TRBV15	TRBJ1-2	TGTGCCACCAGCAGCCAGACAGGATTCTATGGCTACACCTTC	CATSSQTGFYGYTF
.	.	TRBV19	TRBJ2-3	TGTGCCAGCCGGTCCCCGGGACACCCCCTCGAGGACACAGATACGCAGTATTTT	CASRSPGHPLEDTDTQYF
.	TRBD2	TRBV18	TRBJ2-1	TGTGCCAGCTCACCGGGGCTAGCGGAGGTATATGAGCAGTTCTTC	CASSPGLAEVYEQFF
once	.	TRBV18	TRBJ2-7	TGTGCCAGCTCACCATCAAGACAGACCTACGAGCAGTACTTC	CASSPSRQTYEQYF
.	.	TRBV7-6	TRBJ2-7	TGTGCCAGCAGCTCCCGGCCAGGTAACTCCTACGAGCAGTACTTC	CASSSRPGNSYEQYF
.	TRBD1	TRBV5-1	TRBJ1-1	TGCGCCAGCAGCTTGGGGACAGGATCGAACACTGAAGCTTTCTTT	CASSLGTGSNTEAFF
.	TRBD1	TRBV7-9	TRBJ1-1	TGTGCCAGCATCAGGACAGGGGACAACACTGAAGCTTTCTTT	CASIRTGDNTEAFF
.	.	TRBV19	TRBJ2-1	TGTGCCAGTAGTATCGGCGGGACCGCCTACAATGAGCAGTTCTTC	CASSIGGTAYNEQFF
.	.	TRBV5-1	TRBJ2-7	TGCGCCAGCAGCTTGGTTTTGGGGGGACCGTCCTACGAGCAGTACTTC	CASSLVLGGPSYEQYF
.	.	TRBV5-1	TRBJ1-4	TGCGCCAGCAGCTTGGCCGCTGACAATGAAAAACTGTTTTTT	CASSLAADNEKLFF
.	.	TRBV4-2	TRBJ2-2	TGTGCCAGCAGCCAAGATATGAGTTGGGTCGGGGAGCTGTTTTTT	CASSQDMSWVGELFF
.	.	TRBV27	TRBJ2-1	TGTGCCAGCAGCCAAGGGGATGAGCAGTTCTTC	CASSQGDEQFF
.	TRBD2	TRBV5-4	TRBJ2-7	TGTGCCAGCAGCCCCACCGGGACTAGCGTTGCCTACGAGCAGTACTTC	CASSPTGTSVAYEQYF
.	.	TRBV7-2	TRBJ2-6	TGTGCCAGCAGCTCCCTCGCAGGGGCCAACGTCCTGACTTTC	CASSSLAGANVLTF
.	.	TRBV6-5	TRBJ1-3	TGTGCCAGTGGGGGGAACACCATATATTTT	CASGGNTIYF
.	.	TRBV28	TRBJ1-1	TGTGCCAGCAGTTTGGACGTCGAGTACACTGAAGCTTTCTTT	CASSLDVEYTEAFF
.	.	TRBV9	TRBJ2-1	TGTGCCAGCAGCCCCCAGCGTAGCTCCTACAATGAGCAGTTCTTC	CASSPQRSSYNEQFF
.	.	TRBV29-1	TRBJ1-3	TGCAGCGTTGGACTCGGCCATTCTGGAAACACCATATATTTT	CSVGLGHSGNTIYF
.	.	TRBV5-1	TRBJ2-1	TGCGCCAGCAGCTTTGATGGCCCTCTGAAGCAGTTCTTC	CASSFDGPLKQFF
.	TRBD1	TRBV5-1	TRBJ2-1	TGCGCCAGCAGCTTAGGGGGCATCAATGAGCAGTTCTTC	CASSLGGINEQFF
.	.	TRBV7-6	TRBJ2-5	TGTGCCAGCAGCATCGCCGGTGACGGGAAGACCCAGTACTTC	CASSIAGDGKTQYF
.	TRBD1	TRBV4-1	TRBJ2-5	TGCGCCAGCAGCCCAGCCCATAAAGGGGATTGGACAGGCCAAGAGACCCAGTACTTC	CASSPAHKGDWTGQETQYF
.	TRBD2	TRBV9	TRBJ2-7	TGTGCCAGCAGCGTAGGATTTGGGACTAGCGGGAACTGCGAGCAGTACTTC	CASSVGFGTSGNCEQYF
once	.	TRBV28	TRBJ2-6	TGTGCCAGCAGTGCAAGACTTCACCCTGGGGCCAACGTCCTGACTTTC	CASSARLHPGANVLTF
.	TRBD2	TRBV29-1	TRBJ2-3	TGCAGCGGAGGCGGGAGGGCCACAGATACGCAGTATTTT	CSGGGRATDTQYF
.	.	TRBV7-3	TRBJ2-2	TGTGCCAGCAGCTTAAGCAGGGGGAACACCGGGGAGCTGTTTTTT	CASSLSRGNTGELFF
.	.	TRBV7-2	TRBJ2-6	TGTGCCAGCAGCCTTCTCCGCTCTGGGGCCAACGTCCTGACTTTC	CASSLLRSGANVLTF
.	TRBD1	TRBV7-9	TRBJ1-1	TGTGCCAGCAGCACGACAGGGAGCCCTGAAGCTTTCTTT	CASSTTGSPEAFF
.	.	TRBV28	TRBJ1-3	TGTGCCAGCAGGCGAGGGGGAGTGGGAAACACCATATATTTT	CASRRGGVGNTIYF
.	TRBD2	TRBV28	TRBJ2-3	TGTGCCAGCAGTCCCAGCGGGAGGTCCACAGATACGCAGTATTTT	CASSPSGRSTDTQYF
.	TRBD2	TRBV23-1	TRBJ2-4	TGCGCCAGCAGTCAAATTGGGACTAGCGGGAGGGCTACTCTAGCCAAAAACATTCAGTACTTC	CASSQIGTSGRATLAKNIQYF
.	TRBD1	TRBV5-4	TRBJ2-7	TGTGCCAGCAGCGTGCAAGGGGGCATCACCTACGAGCAGTACTTC	CASSVQGGITYEQYF
.	.	TRBV11-2	TRBJ1-5	TGTGCCAGCAGCCCCTACAATCAGCCCCAGCATTTT	CASSPYNQPQHF
.	TRBD1	TRBV5-1	TRBJ1-1	TGCGCCAGCAGAGATACAGGGGAAACTGAAGCTTTCTTT	CASRDTGETEAFF
.	TRBD1	TRBV2	TRBJ1-1	TGTGCCAGCAGTGCCGACAGGGCCACTGAAGCTTTCTTT	CASSADRATEAFF
.	.	TRBV29-1	TRBJ2-5	TGCAGCGTTGAAGGGGGGGGCGGAGAGACCCAGTACTTC	CSVEGGGGETQYF
.	.	TRBV5-1	TRBJ1-2	TGCGCCAGCAGCCCCCTGTCCCAGGGTTCTGGCTACACCTTC	CASSPLSQGSGYTF
.	TRBD2	TRBV27	TRBJ2-1	TGTGCCAGCAGGAAGCCCCTAGCGGGAGGGCCCTACAATGAGCAGTTCTTC	CASRKPLAGGPYNEQFF
.	TRBD1	TRBV28	TRBJ1-4	TGTGCCAGCAGTTTGAATTCCAGGGGGCGTGAAAAACTGTTTTTT	CASSLNSRGREKLFF
.	.	TRBV5-1	TRBJ2-3	TGCACCAGCAGCGAACCACTAGTTTTCGGCACAGATACGCAGTATTTT	CTSSEPLVFGTDTQYF
.	.	TRBV7-2	TRBJ2-1	TGTGCCAGCAGCTTAGGCCGAGGAGGGGCGTACAGTGAGCAGTTCTTC	CASSLGRGGAYSEQFF
.	.	TRBV27	TRBJ2-7	TGTGCCAGCACCGACAGAACGAAGCAGTACTTC	CASTDRTKQYF
.	.	TRBV4-3	TRBJ1-1	TGCGCCAGCAGCCTCGCAGGGGTCACTGAAGCTTTCTTT	CASSLAGVTEAFF
.	.	TRBV6-1	TRBJ2-1	TGTGCCAGCAGTGAAAAGGGGACATACTCCTACAATGAGCAGTTCTTC	CASSEKGTYSYNEQFF